A single sample gave rise to the 27 T cell receptor beta chains below, sequenced in a study of shared clonotypes between healthy human individuals. TCRdb's table, derived via immunoSEQ multiplex PCR, lists solely in-frame clones and lacks some. The sample lists hundreds of thousands of clones; roughly 78% were seen once. Sequenced material: memory CD4+ T cells sorted from blood. Specified subset: CD45RA-negative fraction. Receptors originate from a woman in her twenties or thirties in good health.

The rearrangement joins TRBV11-2 to TRBJ2-7; D is unclear. CDR1 is SGHAT, CDR2 FQNNGV, per germline. V lost 4 bases, J lost 0 bases, and 10 bases lay in between. The CDR3 has 14 amino acids. The CDR3 region has the DNA TGTGCCAGCAGCTATAGGACGGGCTCCTACGAGCAGTACTTC. Translation gives CASSYRTGSYEQYF.

This sequence joins TRBV18 and TRBJ2-2, with D unresolved. CDR1 is KGHSH, CDR2 LQKENI, per germline. Trimming took 4 bases from V and 3 from J, leaving 12 bases between them. The CDR3 extends over 15 amino acids. CDR3 protein: CASSLGPVDTGELFF. In nucleotides, the CDR3 is TGTGCCAGCTCACTGGGCCCCGTGGACACCGGGGAGCTGTTTTTT.

This rearrangement joins TRBV5-1 to TRBJ1-4; a possible D gene is TRBD1 (5 bases). V was pared by 6 bases and J by 2 bases, with 14 bases between. The germline CDR1 and CDR2 sequences are SGHRS and YFSETQ. This CDR3 is 15 amino acids long. CDR3 loop: CASKWGVGTNEKLFF. CDR3 bases: TGCGCCAGCAAGTGGGGCGTGGGTACTAATGAAAAACTGTTTTTT.

This rearrangement joins TRBV6-6 to TRBJ2-5; the D is unclear. The CDR3 totals 14 residues. Germline values: CDR1 MNHNY, CDR2 SVGAGI (reference sequence). Deletions cut 4 bases from V and 4 bases from J, with 13 bases between. The CDR3 sequence is CASSSPTWGETQYF. CDR3 DNA sequence: TGTGCCAGCAGTTCACCTACTTGGGGAGAGACCCAGTACTTC.

This sequence joins TRBV19 and TRBJ2-7; 7 nucleotides agree with TRBD1. CDR1 is LNHDA, CDR2 SQIVND, per germline (reference sequence). CDR3 size: 15 residues. V shed 4 bases, J shed 4 bases, and the junction held 10 bases outside the gene matches. The CDR3 sequence is CASSNQGTASYEQYF. Here the CDR3 DNA reads TGTGCCAGTAGTAACCAAGGGACAGCGAGTTACGAGCAGTACTTC.

The rearrangement uses TRBV27 and TRBJ1-2; D might be TRBD1 (6 bases). V was pared by 6 bases and J by 4 bases, with 12 bases between. There are 13 residues in the CDR3. Germline V gives CDR1 MNHEY, CDR2 SMNVEV (reference sequence). The CDR3 here is CASSTTGTYGYTF. CDR3 sequence (DNA): TGTGCCAGCAGCACTACAGGGACCTATGGCTACACCTTC.

The gene calls are TRBV28 and TRBJ2-7; TRBD2 matches 8 bases. Germline loops: CDR1 MDHEN, CDR2 SYDVKM. The CDR3 runs 16 residues. V trimming: 7 bases; J trimming: 5 bases; junction bases outside the gene matches: 16. The CDR3 DNA is TGTGCCAGCAACCGAATCACGGGAGGGGGGCGCCACGAGCAGTACTTC. It encodes CASNRITGGGRHEQYF.

The chain employs TRBV6-5 and TRBJ2-2; D is unresolved. V lost 2 bases and J lost 4, with 11 bases in between. The CDR3 has 15 amino acids. CDR1 MNHEY and CDR2 SVGAGI come from the germline V gene. CDR3 nucleotide sequence: TGTGCCAGCAGTTACCGTGGGTGGTTCACCGGGGAGCTGTTTTTT. Encoded protein: CASSYRGWFTGELFF.

The chain has TRBV18 and TRBJ1-1; D is possibly TRBD1 (5 bases). The germline V gene has CDR1 KGHSH and CDR2 LQKENI. This CDR3 comprises 14 residues. Trimming stripped 2 bases from V and 6 bases from J, with 13 bases between. CDR3 region: CASSPVLGTSEAFF. Here the CDR3 DNA reads TGTGCCAGCTCACCAGTCCTTGGGACTTCTGAAGCTTTCTTT.

This chain connects TRBV6-6 to TRBJ2-3, with D perhaps matching TRBD1 (6 bases). Per the germline V gene, CDR1 is MNHNY and CDR2 is SVGAGI (reference sequence). V was trimmed by 2 bases and J by 5 bases, leaving 11 bases between them. The CDR3 length is 14 residues. The CDR3 loop is CASSYAGAVDTQYF. In DNA, the CDR3 is TGTGCCAGCAGTTACGCAGGGGCGGTAGATACGCAGTATTTT.

This clone has a handful of counts. Other DNA sequences in the same sample also yield this CDR3. The V call is TRBV5-1, the J call TRBJ2-1; D may be TRBD2 (6 bases). This CDR3 has 15 amino acids. The ends were cut back, 4 bases at V and 0 bases at J, with 11 bases in the middle. Germline V CDR1 and CDR2: SGHRS, YFSETQ. The CDR3 DNA sequence: TGCGCCAGCAGCCGGGACTCCAGCTCCTACAATGAGCAGTTCTTC. Translated, it gives CASSRDSSSYNEQFF.

The chain is built from TRBV7-2 and TRBJ2-7; tentatively, D is TRBD1 (5 bases). This CDR3 is built from 14 residues. Trimming removed 5 bases from V and 7 bases from J, with 18 bases in between. Germline V CDR1 and CDR2: SGHTA, FQGNSA. CDR3 protein: CASSLGRQTPEQYF. The CDR3 DNA is TGTGCCAGCAGCCTGGGGCGACAGACTCCGGAGCAGTACTTC.

V usage is TRBV5-1 and J usage is TRBJ2-3, with 7 bases that match TRBD2. Per the germline V gene, CDR1 is SGHRS and CDR2 is YFSETQ. The CDR3 is 17 amino acids. The V segment lost 2 bases and the J segment 5 bases; nucleotides outside the gene matches: 14. Written as DNA, the CDR3 is TGCGCCAGCAGCTTAGGAGTCGGCGGGAGTCGGCAAGATACGCAGTATTTT. Residues: CASSLGVGGSRQDTQYF.

The chain is built from TRBV19 and TRBJ1-5, with a weak D call TRBD1 (5 bases). The germline V and J ends were trimmed by 11 bases and 0 bases, with 8 bases remaining between them. Germline assignment: CDR1 LNHDA and CDR2 SQIVND (reference sequence). There are 12 residues in the CDR3. The CDR3 nucleotides are TGTGCCGCAGGGTTTAGCAATCAGCCCCAGCATTTT. It translates to CAAGFSNQPQHF.

In its sample, this clone was seen a few times. The CDR3 reads CASRLLGSYNEQFF. The CDR3 DNA is TGTGCCAGCAGGCTCTTGGGGTCCTACAATGAGCAGTTCTTC. This rearrangement joins TRBV6-5 to TRBJ2-1; the D is unclear. Germline CDR1 and CDR2: MNHEY and SVGAGI. The germline V and J ends were trimmed by 6 bases and 1 base, with 10 bases remaining between them. CDR3 size: 14 residues.

As regards this clone: Since a far larger clone is one base different, this is likely a read error. Other DNA sequences within the sample encode an identical CDR3. V and J are TRBV7-9 and TRBJ2-1, with a tentative D call TRBD1 (5 bases). Germline values: CDR1 SEHNR, CDR2 FQNEAQ (reference sequence). Trimming removed 1 base from V and 10 bases from J, with 5 bases in between. The CDR3 loop spans 11 amino acids. The CDR3 spells CASSLEGEQFF. In DNA, the CDR3 is TGTGCCAGCAGCTTAGAGGGGGAGCAGTTCTTC.

V and J are TRBV5-4 and TRBJ1-4, with TRBD1 identical over 10 bases. The CDR3 spans 14 residues. CDR1 is SGHNT and CDR2 is YYREEE in the germline V gene (reference sequence). The V gene end was trimmed by 7 bases and the J gene end by 10 bases; junction bases not matched to a gene: 10. The CDR3 loop reads CASSTGGFFPKLFF. The CDR3 coding sequence is TGTGCCAGCTCGACAGGGGGCTTTTTCCCAAAACTGTTTTTT.

This chain joins TRBV5-1 and TRBJ2-5; 8 positions match TRBD2. CDR1 and CDR2 (germline): SGHRS, YFSETQ. J gave up 4 bases and V 4 bases, and 15 bases lay outside the gene matches. This CDR3 has 17 residues. CDR3 residues: CASSPGPAGDLGETQYF. The CDR3 DNA reads as TGCGCCAGCAGCCCAGGACCAGCGGGAGACTTGGGAGAGACCCAGTACTTC.

This clone was seen more than once but under ten times. The chain's CDR3 is CASSPPAGTQYF. The CDR3 DNA is TGTGCCAGCAGTCCCCCCGCCGGGACCCAGTACTTC. The rearrangement joins TRBV6-5 to TRBJ2-5; D ambiguous. The V end lost 5 bases, the J end lost 7 bases, and 11 bases lay between the germline ends. There are 12 residues in the CDR3. The germline V gene encodes CDR1 MNHEY and CDR2 SVGAGI.

This clone was counted only a few times. V is TRBV7-6 and J is TRBJ1-5; D remains ambiguous. The germline CDR1 and CDR2 sequences are SGHVS and FNYEAQ. V dropped 1 base and J dropped 5 bases, with 6 bases sitting between them. There are 13 residues in the CDR3. This CDR3 is CASSLELDQPQHF. CDR3 DNA: TGTGCCAGCAGCTTAGAATTGGATCAGCCCCAGCATTTT.

This clone was found once. The rearrangement uses TRBV19 and TRBJ2-2, with a tentative D call TRBD2 (5 bases). Per germline, CDR1 LNHDA and CDR2 SQIVND (reference sequence). This CDR3 contains 15 residues. Trimming removed 3 bases from V and 0 bases from J, with 8 bases in between. CDR3 protein: CASSMASSNTGELFF. CDR3 DNA: TGTGCCAGTAGTATGGCTAGCTCGAACACCGGGGAGCTGTTTTTT.

The chain's CDR3 is CASSSLENTEAFF. CDR3 bases: TGTGCCAGCAGCTCCTTGGAGAACACTGAAGCTTTCTTT. The rearrangement links TRBV11-1 to TRBJ1-1; D remains ambiguous. With 4 bases removed from V and 1 base from J, the gap between germline ends came to 7 bases. Germline values: CDR1 SGHAT, CDR2 FQDESV (reference sequence). CDR3 length equals 13 residues.

V is TRBV7-2 and J is TRBJ2-7; D gene uncertain. This CDR3 region has 15 residues. Germline values: CDR1 SGHTA, CDR2 FQGNSA. V lost 2 bases, J lost 2 bases, and 13 bases lay in between. The CDR3, as DNA: TGTGCCAGCAGCTTATCTGCGCAGTCTCCCTACGAGCAGTACTTC. Its protein product is CASSLSAQSPYEQYF.

The chain is built from TRBV5-1 and TRBJ2-7; D is unresolved. The germline V gene encodes CDR1 SGHRS and CDR2 YFSETQ. CDR3 length: 13 amino acids. Trimming cost V 4 bases and J 6 bases, with 14 bases left between them. DNA for the CDR3: TGCGCCAGCAGCACAAGTGCGACGGGCGAGCAGTACTTC. Amino acids: CASSTSATGEQYF.

The DNA for the CDR3 is TGTGCCAGCTCACCACCGGGTACTTATAGCAATCAGCCCCAGCATTTT. This sequence encodes CASSPPGTYSNQPQHF. The chain employs TRBV18 and TRBJ1-5; D gene uncertain. The germline gives CDR1 KGHSH, CDR2 LQKENI. The CDR3 consists of 16 residues. V was clipped by 0 bases and J by 0 bases, with 9 bases between them.

V is TRBV7-9 and J is TRBJ1-5; D not certain. V was pared by 3 bases and J by 7 bases, with 10 bases between. This CDR3 contains 13 residues. Germline V gene lookup returns CDR1 SEHNR and CDR2 FQNEAQ (reference sequence). CDR3 protein: CASSFWSGQPQHF. CDR3 coding DNA: TGTGCCAGCAGCTTCTGGTCGGGACAGCCCCAGCATTTT.

About this clone: At the DNA level, this CDR3 is encoded by other sequences in the same sample as well. This chain links TRBV7-9 with TRBJ2-5; 8 bases agree with TRBD2. The CDR3 is made up of 16 amino acids. Per the germline V gene, CDR1 is SEHNR and CDR2 is FQNEAQ (reference sequence). V dropped 5 bases and J dropped 4; count of bases not matched to a gene: 12. The chain's CDR3 is CASSNKNLGTRETQYF. As DNA, the CDR3 is TGTGCCAGCAGCAATAAGAACCTAGGGACTAGAGAGACCCAGTACTTC.